This T cell receptor beta chain was identified in a study of identical twins. Whole-study findings and limits: Insertion counts were lower in abundant cord blood beta clonotypes, a trend that memory repertoires did not show. The study reached conclusions through statistical analysis that was cross-sectional, not following the same donors. Where beta out-of-frame sequences were concerned, excess twin sharing was weaker.

Each cDNA held unique molecular identifiers, and template switching gave it a universal primer site. MiXCR, applied by TCRdb to the 5' RACE reads, yields one record per CDR3 protein. The sample has roughly 1,500,000 distinct CDR3 sequences, about 31% seen once; the top ten hold approximately 0.25%. Comment on this clonotype: Its matching antigen is unknown.

CDR1 is MGHRA and CDR2 is YSYEKL in the germline V gene. The length of the CDR3 is 15 residues. The chain is built from TRBV4-1 and TRBJ2-4, with TRBD2 identical over 7 bases. The last part of the DNA fits TRBJ2-5 better; the J call may be wrong. This TCR derives from a newborn girl in good health. Source material: cord blood. CDR3 coding DNA: TGCGCCAGCAGCCTCCGACCCATAGCGGGCGAGACCCAGTACTTC. It is translated as CASSLRPIAGETQYF.